The 27 T cell receptor beta chains below all came from one sample that was sequenced in a study of CD8+ T cells in alopecia areata. Once RNA had been extracted, it was reverse transcribed into cDNA to act as the sequencing template. Repertoires were generated with immunoSEQ multiplex PCR, while TCRdb's copy carries only in-frame clones and drops some. This table holds approximately 99,000 clones, roughly 59% found once. The sample was CD8+ T cells sorted from blood. Every receptor here comes from a human donor in good health.

This rearrangement joins TRBV28 to TRBJ2-1; 11 nucleotides agree with TRBD2. Germline CDR1 MDHEN, CDR2 SYDVKM. With V trimmed by 6 bases and J by 4 bases, 5 bases remained unmatched. This CDR3 is built from 15 residues. The CDR3 protein is CASSLTSGEYNEQFF. Here the CDR3 DNA reads TGTGCCAGCAGCCTGACTAGCGGGGAGTACAATGAGCAGTTCTTC.

The CDR3 spells CASSLTGAGELFF. The CDR3 DNA sequence: TGTGCCAGCAGTCTCACAGGGGCCGGGGAGCTGTTTTTT. The V and J genes are TRBV6-5 and TRBJ2-2; 7 bases align to TRBD1. CDR1 is MNHEY, CDR2 SVGAGI, per germline. This CDR3 region has 13 residues. V gave up 5 bases and J gave up 6 bases; unmatched junction bases: 3.

The CDR3 coding sequence is TGTGCCAGTTTCTCCAGGGAAGCTTTCTTT. Its translation is CASFSREAFF. V is TRBV19 and J is TRBJ1-1; D uncertain. This CDR3 is 10 amino acids long. Trimming took off 8 bases at V and 8 bases at J, with 9 bases between the two ends. CDR1 is LNHDA and CDR2 is SQIVND in the germline V gene (reference sequence). Based on the CDR3 plus reference TRBV19 and TRBJ1-1, the full variable domain is DGGITQSPKYLFRKEGQNVTLSCEQNLNHDAMYWYRQDPGQGLRLIYYSQIVNDFQKGDIAEGYSVSREKKESFPLTVTSAQKNPTAFYLCASFSREAFFGQGTRLTVV.

The table lists this clone with a few counts. The chain links TRBV29-1 to TRBJ2-1; perhaps TRBD2 as D (6 bases). Germline CDR1 SQVTM, CDR2 ANQGSEA. V was clipped by 7 bases and J by 0 bases, with 16 bases between them. The CDR3 length is 15 residues. The CDR3 nucleotides are TGCAGCGAACCTGGGGGGAGTAGCTCCTACAATGAGCAGTTCTTC. Protein sequence: CSEPGGSSSYNEQFF.

The V and J genes are TRBV23-1 and TRBJ2-5, with D unresolved. TRBV23-1 falls under the ORF class, with uncertain function. V lost 0 bases and J lost 2, with 7 bases in between. The CDR3 contains 14 residues. The CDR3: CASSQSFTQETQYF. The CDR3 DNA reads TGCGCCAGCAGTCAATCATTCACTCAAGAGACCCAGTACTTC.

The chain is built from TRBV10-2 and TRBJ1-5; TRBD1 matches at 8 bases. After removal of 6 bases from V and 6 bases from J, the junction contained 7 bases not matched to a gene. The CDR3 spans 14 residues. In germline, CDR1 is WSHSY, CDR2 SAAADI. The CDR3 sequence is CASRDRAMGQPQHF. CDR3 coding DNA: TGCGCCAGCAGGGACAGGGCAATGGGTCAGCCCCAGCATTTT.

The J gene is TRBJ2-7, the V gene TRBV4-2, with 7 bases identical to TRBD1. The V and J ends lost 4 bases and 6 bases, in that order; junction bases with no gene match: 6. This CDR3 has 13 residues. Germline CDR1 LGHNA, CDR2 YNFKEQ. CDR3 bases: TGTGCCAGCAGCCCGCAGGGGGATCGCGAGCAGTACTTC. It translates to CASSPQGDREQYF.

CDR3 DNA: TGCGCCAGCAGCCTATTACTAGAGTACGGGGAGCTGTTTTTT. This gives the protein CASSLLLEYGELFF. The chain is built from TRBV5-1 and TRBJ2-2; D might be TRBD2 (5 bases). Trimming stripped 4 bases from V and 7 bases from J, with 14 bases between. There are 14 residues in the CDR3. Germline assignment: CDR1 SGHRS and CDR2 YFSETQ.

This chain connects TRBV6-1 to TRBJ2-3; 7 nucleotides agree with TRBD1. CDR3 length equals 16 residues. V was clipped by 3 bases and J by 3 bases; unmatched bases: 9. Germline CDR1 and CDR2: MNHNS and SASEGT. This chain's CDR3 is CASSERGRVWTDTQYF. The DNA for the CDR3 is TGTGCCAGCAGTGAGAGGGGGCGCGTGTGGACAGATACGCAGTATTTT.

This clone was counted a few times. The V and J genes are TRBV30 and TRBJ2-3; 8 bases agree with TRBD2. The V gene's germline CDR1 is GTSNPN and CDR2 SVGIG (reference sequence). The CDR3 has 14 amino acids. The V gene end was trimmed by 2 bases and the J gene end by 1 base; junction bases not matched to a gene: 2. CDR3 coding DNA: TGTGCCTGGAGTCCGGGACTAGGCACAGATACGCAGTATTTT. It yields the protein CAWSPGLGTDTQYF.

This clone came up a few times. The chain combines TRBV14 with TRBJ2-1; D gene unclear. Trimming removed 4 bases at V and 4 bases at J, with 11 bases between. CDR3 size: 14 residues. Per the germline V gene, CDR1 is SGHDN and CDR2 is FVKESK. For the CDR3, the DNA is TGTGCCAGCAGCCTGGGCGGTGGGTACAATGAGCAGTTCTTC. Translation: CASSLGGGYNEQFF.

This clone was observed many times. This chain joins TRBV11-2 and TRBJ2-7; 8 positions match TRBD2. The V and J ends lost 1 base and 1 base, in that order; junction bases with no gene match: 6. Germline V gives CDR1 SGHAT, CDR2 FQNNGV. CDR3 length: 16 residues. CDR3 DNA sequence: TGTGCCAGCAGCTTAGGGCTAGCGGGTGAATCCTACGAGCAGTACTTC. The encoded protein is CASSLGLAGESYEQYF.

This sequence joins TRBV4-1 and TRBJ2-6; D not certain. The V end lost 1 base, the J end lost 8 bases, and 12 bases lay between the germline ends. This CDR3 has 15 residues. Germline-derived CDR1 and CDR2 are MGHRA and YSYEKL. This CDR3 reads CASSQVVFVPNVLTF. The CDR3 DNA sequence: TGCGCCAGCAGCCAAGTTGTATTTGTGCCCAACGTCCTGACTTTC.

V usage is TRBV23-1 and J usage is TRBJ1-2; D may be TRBD1 (5 bases). TRBV23-1 belongs to the ORF category, with a function that is uncertain. This CDR3 is 19 amino acids long. Trimming cost V 0 bases and J 4 bases, with 24 bases left between them. The CDR3 region has the DNA TGCGCCAGCAGTCAATCCGGGTTTAAGACAGTATCCATCCCCTATGGCTACACCTTC. Its translation: CASSQSGFKTVSIPYGYTF.

This clone was counted a single time. This specimen includes other DNA sequences encoding the same CDR3. The rearrangement joins TRBV20-1 to TRBJ2-7; D not certain. Trimming removed 0 bases from V and 2 bases from J, with 2 bases in between. The CDR3 covers 11 residues. The germline V gene has CDR1 DFQATT and CDR2 SNEGSKA (reference sequence). DNA of the CDR3: TGCAGTGCTAGAGACACCTACGAGCAGTACTTC. Its protein is CSARDTYEQYF.

This clone came up a few times. This chain uses TRBV28 with TRBJ2-7; weak D call: TRBD2 (5 bases). The CDR3 is 16 amino acids. The germline V and J ends were trimmed by 5 bases and 4 bases, with 21 bases remaining between them. Germline V gene data show CDR1 as MDHEN and CDR2 as SYDVKM. This chain's CDR3 is CASSPKRTRGWYEQYF. CDR3 DNA sequence: TGTGCCAGCAGTCCGAAGAGGACGCGCGGGTGGTACGAGCAGTACTTC.

The chain has TRBV29-1 and TRBJ1-1; D perhaps matches TRBD1 (6 bases). CDR3 size: 12 residues. Trimming shortened V by 0 bases and J by 10 bases, and 12 bases separated the two germline ends. Germline V gene sequence: CDR1 SQVTM, CDR2 ANQGSEA. As DNA, the CDR3 is TGCAGCGTTGAAGAGGGGGCCTGGGGAGCTTTCTTT. As protein: CSVEEGAWGAFF.

On this clone: The junction and the germline gene differ at one end; a read error may be behind it. The V and J genes are TRBV6-8 and TRBJ2-2; D may be TRBD1 (6 bases). The CDR3 has 16 amino acids. CDR1 and CDR2 (germline): MNHGY, SAAAGT. The CDR3 loop reads CARSFRTVNYTGELFF. CDR3 bases: TGTGCCAGAAGTTTCAGGACAGTGAACTACACCGGGGAGCTGTTTTTT.

The chain is built from TRBV11-1 and TRBJ2-1, with TRBD2 matching 9 bases. The J segment lost 8 bases and the V segment lost 3 bases, leaving 8 bases of the junction unmatched. The CDR3 runs to 15 residues. The germline gives CDR1 SGHAT, CDR2 FQDESV (reference sequence). The CDR3 here is CASSLGAGGGDEQFF. CDR3 DNA: TGTGCCAGCAGCTTGGGAGCGGGGGGCGGGGATGAGCAGTTCTTC.

The genes are TRBV29-1 and TRBJ2-2, with 10 bases fitting TRBD1. The J segment lost 5 bases and the V segment lost 7 bases, leaving 1 base of the junction unmatched. CDR1 SQVTM and CDR2 ANQGSEA come from the germline V gene. This CDR3 is 12 amino acids long. CDR3 DNA: TGCAGCGGGACAGGGGGAACCGGGGAGCTGTTTTTT. It is translated as CSGTGGTGELFF.

V is TRBV7-9 and J is TRBJ2-5, with TRBD1 matching over 7 bases. V lost 8 bases and J lost 2; bases outside the gene matches: 2. Germline V lookup: CDR1 SEHNR, CDR2 FQNEAQ (reference sequence). CDR3 length equals 12 residues. CDR3 region: CASARGQETQYF. The CDR3 coding sequence is TGTGCCAGCGCCAGGGGGCAAGAGACCCAGTACTTC.

This chain links TRBV4-1 with TRBJ2-4; D gene ambiguous. V shed 0 bases and J shed 9 bases, with 12 bases lying between them. Germline V gives CDR1 MGHRA, CDR2 YSYEKL. The CDR3 covers 14 residues. The CDR3: CASSQDPLEGIQYF. The CDR3 nucleotides read TGCGCCAGCAGCCAAGACCCGCTCGAAGGCATTCAGTACTTC.

The chain links TRBV9 to TRBJ2-5, with TRBD1 matching over 7 bases. Germline trimming cut 4 bases from V and 5 bases from J; bases unmatched to any gene: 8. This CDR3 contains 14 residues. CDR1 is SGDLS, CDR2 YYNGEE, per germline. CDR3 DNA: TGTGCCAGCAGCTCAAGACAGGGATGGGAGACCCAGTACTTC. Protein product: CASSSRQGWETQYF.

This clone was seen a few times. The J gene is TRBJ2-7, the V gene TRBV19, with 7 bases fitting TRBD1. Per germline, CDR1 LNHDA and CDR2 SQIVND (reference sequence). Unmatched junction bases numbered 11, after V lost 3 bases and J lost 0 bases. The CDR3 runs to 17 residues. CDR3 bases: TGTGCCAGTAGTATCGCGTCCACAGGGGCTAGCTCCTACGAGCAGTACTTC. Amino acid sequence: CASSIASTGASSYEQYF.

The chain joins TRBV5-4 to TRBJ2-3; D tentatively fits TRBD1 or TRBD2 (5 bases each). V lost 0 bases to trimming and J lost 2 bases, with 10 bases between them. This CDR3 has 15 amino acids. The germline CDR1 and CDR2 sequences are SGHNT and YYREEE (reference sequence). As DNA, the CDR3 is TGTGCCAGCAGCTTGGGGGCAGGGACCACAGATACGCAGTATTTT. Its translation: CASSLGAGTTDTQYF.

This sequence joins TRBV7-9 and TRBJ2-5; D unclear. The CDR3 sequence is 16 residues long. Between the trimmed V and J ends, which lost 3 bases and 1 base, there was a span of 15 bases. From germline, CDR1 is SEHNR and CDR2 FQNEAQ (reference sequence). CDR3 sequence: CASSLSMGLTQETQYF. In DNA form, the CDR3 reads TGTGCCAGCAGCTTGTCGATGGGCCTTACCCAAGAGACCCAGTACTTC.

The chain has TRBV9 and TRBJ2-7; D is possibly TRBD2 (5 bases). Germline V gives CDR1 SGDLS, CDR2 YYNGEE. Trimming removed 0 bases at V and 4 bases at J, with 11 bases between. This CDR3 is built from 14 residues. The CDR3: CASSVAGSGYEQYF. The DNA of the CDR3 is TGTGCCAGCAGCGTAGCGGGGTCTGGGTACGAGCAGTACTTC.